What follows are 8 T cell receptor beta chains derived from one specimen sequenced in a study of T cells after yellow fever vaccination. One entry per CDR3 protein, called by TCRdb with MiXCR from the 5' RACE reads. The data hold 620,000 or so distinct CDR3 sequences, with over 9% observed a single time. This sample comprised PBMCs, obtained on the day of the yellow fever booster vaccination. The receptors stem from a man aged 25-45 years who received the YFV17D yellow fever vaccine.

CDR3 nucleotides: TGTGCCTGGAGTTCCACACAGTGGGGGGAAGAGACCCAGTACTTC. Translating it yields CAWSSTQWGEETQYF. The chain joins TRBV30 to TRBJ2-5; TRBD2 is a possible D gene (6 bases). Germline CDR1 reads GTSNPN; CDR2 reads SVGIG (reference sequence). The CDR3 runs 15 residues. The germline V and J ends were trimmed by 2 bases and 3 bases, with 16 bases remaining between them.

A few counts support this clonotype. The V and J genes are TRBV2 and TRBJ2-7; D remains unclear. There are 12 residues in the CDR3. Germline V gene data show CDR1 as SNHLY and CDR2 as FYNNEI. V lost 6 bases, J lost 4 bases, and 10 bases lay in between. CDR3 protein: CASRPLDYEQYF. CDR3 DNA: TGTGCCAGCAGGCCCCTGGATTACGAGCAGTACTTC.

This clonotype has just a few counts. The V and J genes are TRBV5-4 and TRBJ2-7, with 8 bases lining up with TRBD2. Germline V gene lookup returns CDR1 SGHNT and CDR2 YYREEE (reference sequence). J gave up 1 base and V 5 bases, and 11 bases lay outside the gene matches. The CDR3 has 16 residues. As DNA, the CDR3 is TGTGCCAGCAGTCTCACTCTAACTAGCGGATCCTACGAGCAGTACTTC. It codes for CASSLTLTSGSYEQYF.

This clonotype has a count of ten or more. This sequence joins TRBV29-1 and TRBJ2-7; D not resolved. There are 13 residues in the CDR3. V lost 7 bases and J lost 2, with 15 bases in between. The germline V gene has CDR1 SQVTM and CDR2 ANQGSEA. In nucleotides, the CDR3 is TGCAGCGGCCTGAATGTGGGGACCTACGAGCAGTACTTC. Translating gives CSGLNVGTYEQYF.

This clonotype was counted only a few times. CDR3 in amino acids: CASSGMQTLLSYEQYF. The CDR3 DNA follows: TGTGCCAGCAGTGGGATGCAGACATTACTTTCCTACGAGCAGTACTTC. The chain is built from TRBV6-1 and TRBJ2-7; no definite D call. Trimming pared 4 bases from V and 1 base from J, leaving 17 bases between. The germline V gene has CDR1 MNHNS and CDR2 SASEGT. The CDR3 sequence is 16 residues long.

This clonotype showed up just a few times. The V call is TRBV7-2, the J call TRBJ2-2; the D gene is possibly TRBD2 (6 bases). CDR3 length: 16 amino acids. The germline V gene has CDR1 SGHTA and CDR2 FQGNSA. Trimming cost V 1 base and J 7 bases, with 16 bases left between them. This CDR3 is CASSLELALLGGELFF. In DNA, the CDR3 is TGTGCCAGCAGCTTAGAACTAGCCCTATTGGGCGGGGAGCTGTTTTTT.

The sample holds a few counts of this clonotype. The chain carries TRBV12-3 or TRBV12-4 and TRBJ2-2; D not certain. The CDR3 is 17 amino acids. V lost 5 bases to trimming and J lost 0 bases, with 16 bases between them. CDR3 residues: CASSLSPYLTNTGELFF. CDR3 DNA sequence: TGTGCCAGCAGTCTCTCGCCCTACTTAACGAACACCGGGGAGCTGTTTTTT.

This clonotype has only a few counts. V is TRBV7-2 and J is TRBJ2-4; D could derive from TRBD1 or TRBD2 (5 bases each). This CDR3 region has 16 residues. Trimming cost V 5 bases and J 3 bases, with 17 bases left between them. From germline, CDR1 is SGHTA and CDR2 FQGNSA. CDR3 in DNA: TGTGCCAGCAGCCCGGCCGGGGTTGGGGGCAAAAACATTCAGTACTTC. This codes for CASSPAGVGGKNIQYF.